These 30 T cell receptor beta chains were sequenced from one sample in a study of cytomegalovirus exposure and HLA in healthy donors. 13 Jbeta primers and 60 Vbeta primers were used for the PCR. Libraries were prepared by immunoSEQ multiplex PCR; TCRdb keeps only in-frame clonotypes and omits some of them. Of about 160,000 clones in the sample, approximately 84% were seen once. The sequenced sample was PBMCs. The receptors here all came from a man aged 25 to 40 in good health and CMV-seronegative.

Remarks on this clone: At one of its ends the junction is not consistent with the germline gene, which may arise from a read error. J is TRBJ2-7 and V is TRBV2; no definite D call. The germline CDR1 and CDR2 sequences are SNHLY and FYNNEI. There are 14 residues in the CDR3. CDR3 DNA: TGTGCCAGCAGTGATTGGTCGGGTTCCTACGAGCGGTACTTC. This gives the protein CASSDWSGSYERYF.

In its sample, this clone was seen once. The chain is built from TRBV2 and TRBJ1-1, with D possibly being TRBD1 (6 bases). Germline V gene sequence: CDR1 SNHLY, CDR2 FYNNEI. Trimming left V 3 bases short and J 1 base short, with 15 bases between. The CDR3 sequence is 16 residues long. This chain's CDR3 is CASSDWGEGENTEAFF. The CDR3 region has the DNA TGTGCCAGCAGTGATTGGGGGGAGGGGGAGAACACTGAAGCTTTCTTT.

Worth noting for this clone: The junction differs from germline at one of its ends, possibly a read error. The genes are TRBV7-9 and TRBJ2-7; 10 bases are shared with TRBD2. Germline assignment: CDR1 SEHNR and CDR2 FQNEAQ (reference sequence). The CDR3 consists of 16 residues. CDR3 in DNA: TGTTCCAGCAGCTTAGCGCTTGCTAGCGGGAGCTACGAGCAGTACTTC. Translating gives CSSSLALASGSYEQYF. Looking up the rest from reference TRBV7-9 and TRBJ2-7 gives the full variable domain: DTGVSQNPRHKITKRGQNVTFRCDPISEHNRLYWYRQTLGQGPEFLTYFQNEAQLEKSRLLSDRFSAERPKGSFSTLEIQRTEQGDSAMYLCSSSLALASGSYEQYFGPGTRLTVT.

CDR3 in amino acids: CASNSPGGRHIQYF. CDR3 in DNA: TGTGCCAGCAACTCCCCCGGGGGTCGACACATTCAGTACTTC. The genes are TRBV11-2 and TRBJ2-4, with D tentatively TRBD2 (6 bases). In germline, CDR1 is SGHAT, CDR2 FQNNGV. This CDR3 region has 14 residues. Trimming shortened V by 7 bases and J by 8 bases, and 18 bases separated the two germline ends.

Here the CDR3 DNA reads TGTGCCAGCAGTGACGGGAGGGCCCCTGAAGCTTTCTTT. Encoded protein: CASSDGRAPEAFF. This chain uses TRBV6-4 with TRBJ1-1, with D uncertain. Per the germline V gene, CDR1 is MRHNA and CDR2 is SNTAGT. V lost 2 bases and J lost 6, with 10 bases in between. This CDR3 comprises 13 residues.

The V gene is TRBV6-1, the J gene TRBJ1-5; the D is unclear. CDR1 and CDR2 from the germline V gene are MNHNS and SASEGT. CDR3 length: 14 amino acids. V was shortened by 2 bases and J by 2 bases, with 7 bases between the two germline ends. CDR3 sequence: CASSEQRGNQPQHF. The CDR3 DNA sequence: TGTGCCAGCAGTGAACAGAGGGGCAATCAGCCCCAGCATTTT.

This chain uses TRBV9 with TRBJ1-1; TRBD1 matches 11 bases. V was clipped by 0 bases and J by 4 bases; unmatched bases: 2. Germline V lookup: CDR1 SGDLS, CDR2 YYNGEE. The CDR3 has 15 residues. CDR3 coding DNA: TGTGCCAGCAGCGTAGTTGGGACAGGGGGCACTGAAGCTTTCTTT. Amino acids: CASSVVGTGGTEAFF.

This chain uses TRBV30 with TRBJ2-7, with TRBD1 identical over 7 bases. The CDR3 has 14 amino acids. CDR1 GTSNPN and CDR2 SVGIG come from the germline V gene (reference sequence). The V segment lost 7 bases and the J segment 2 bases; nucleotides outside the gene matches: 11. CDR3 nucleotide sequence: TGTGCCTCCATCCGAGCGCAGGGGGCCTACGAGCAGTACTTC. It encodes CASIRAQGAYEQYF.

The chain employs TRBV19 and TRBJ1-5; tentatively, D is TRBD1 (6 bases). CDR3 size: 15 residues. CDR1 is LNHDA and CDR2 is SQIVND in the germline V gene (reference sequence). V was clipped by 2 bases and J by 4 bases, with 12 bases between them. The CDR3: CASSIRDTSNQPQHF. Written as DNA, the CDR3 is TGTGCCAGTAGTATAAGGGACACCTCAAATCAGCCCCAGCATTTT.

V and J are TRBV5-1 and TRBJ2-7, with D possibly matching TRBD2 (5 bases). Trimming removed 0 bases from V and 0 bases from J, with 10 bases in between. CDR3 length: 15 residues. Germline V lookup: CDR1 SGHRS, CDR2 YFSETQ. CDR3 DNA sequence: TGCGCCAGCAGCTTGGTTGGAGGATTCTCCTACGAGCAGTACTTC. It translates to CASSLVGGFSYEQYF.

The chain uses TRBV5-1 and TRBJ2-1; 7 bases align to TRBD1. There are 18 residues in the CDR3. Looked up from germline, CDR1 is SGHRS and CDR2 is YFSETQ. J gave up 2 bases and V 5 bases, and 16 bases lay outside the gene matches. DNA for the CDR3: TGCGCCAGCAGTCCTAATCGTCCCGGGACAGCCCCCTACAATGAGCAGTTCTTC. Translating it yields CASSPNRPGTAPYNEQFF.

The chain carries TRBV25-1 and TRBJ2-1, with TRBD2 matching 9 bases. Germline trimming cut 2 bases from V and 7 bases from J; bases unmatched to any gene: 9. The length of the CDR3 is 16 residues. Germline values: CDR1 MGHDK, CDR2 SYGVNS. The CDR3 reads CASSEQTSGLGNEQFF. The CDR3 region has the DNA TGTGCCAGCAGTGAACAGACTAGCGGTTTAGGTAATGAGCAGTTCTTC.

This chain joins TRBV10-3 and TRBJ2-7, with D possibly being TRBD1 (5 bases). Germline values: CDR1 ENHRY, CDR2 SYGVKD. Trimming took 10 bases from V and 1 from J, leaving 11 bases between them. The CDR3 has 12 residues. CDR3 coding DNA: TGTGCCACAAGGGCAGGGTCCTACGAGCAGTACTTC. It translates to CATRAGSYEQYF.

This clone appeared a single time. V and J are TRBV7-2 and TRBJ2-7, with TRBD1 matching over 12 bases. The CDR3 length is 14 residues. With 4 bases clipped from V and 6 bases from J, the junction kept 4 bases outside the gene matches. CDR1 and CDR2 from the germline V gene are SGHTA and FQGNSA. The CDR3 DNA follows: TGTGCCAGCAGCTCCGGGACAGGGGGCCGCGAGCAGTACTTC. Translating gives CASSSGTGGREQYF.

V usage is TRBV6-5 and J usage is TRBJ1-2, with unresolved D. Germline loops: CDR1 MNHEY, CDR2 SVGAGI. The CDR3 extends over 14 amino acids. The V end lost 0 bases, the J end lost 2 bases, and 7 bases lay between the germline ends. The CDR3 loop is CASSYSEANYGYTF. The CDR3 region has the DNA TGTGCCAGCAGTTACTCAGAAGCCAACTATGGCTACACCTTC.

The chain has TRBV19 and TRBJ1-4; 12 bases are shared with TRBD1. CDR3 length: 18 amino acids. In germline, CDR1 is LNHDA, CDR2 SQIVND (reference sequence). The V segment lost 7 bases and the J segment 7 bases; nucleotides outside the gene matches: 16. The CDR3: CASIARGTGGVGAEKLFF. In nucleotides, the CDR3 is TGTGCCAGTATTGCACGGGGGACAGGGGGCGTTGGAGCTGAAAAACTGTTTTTT. Looking up the rest from reference TRBV19 and TRBJ1-4 gives the full variable domain: DGGITQSPKYLFRKEGQNVTLSCEQNLNHDAMYWYRQDPGQGLRLIYYSQIVNDFQKGDIAEGYSVSREKKESFPLTVTSAQKNPTAFYLCASIARGTGGVGAEKLFFGSGTQLSVL.

The chain combines TRBV5-1 with TRBJ2-5, with D uncertain. From germline, CDR1 is SGHRS and CDR2 YFSETQ. This CDR3 has 13 amino acids. V lost 4 bases, J lost 2 bases, and 9 bases lay in between. DNA for the CDR3: TGCGCCAGCAGCCCGCCCGGGCAAGAGACCCAGTACTTC. Translated: CASSPPGQETQYF.

V usage is TRBV5-6 and J usage is TRBJ2-3; D uncertain. The CDR3 contains 12 residues. Trimming shortened V by 3 bases and J by 2 bases, and 4 bases separated the two germline ends. Looked up from germline, CDR1 is SGHDT and CDR2 is YYEEEE. As DNA, the CDR3 is TGTGCCAGCAGCTACTACACAGATACGCAGTATTTT. It codes for CASSYYTDTQYF.

The rearrangement links TRBV28 to TRBJ2-2; D remains ambiguous. Germline-derived CDR1 and CDR2 are MDHEN and SYDVKM. Deletions cut 7 bases from V and 1 base from J, with 4 bases between. The CDR3 is made up of 12 amino acids. The CDR3 region has the DNA TGTGCCAGCATCGGGAACACCGGGGAGCTGTTTTTT. Protein: CASIGNTGELFF.

The chain joins TRBV9 to TRBJ2-3; D is perhaps TRBD1 (5 bases). Germline-derived CDR1 and CDR2 are SGDLS and YYNGEE. V gave up 1 base and J gave up 3 bases, with 9 bases separating them. CDR3 length equals 14 residues. CDR3 protein: CASSVQGRTDTQYF. The CDR3 bases are TGTGCCAGCAGCGTACAGGGTCGGACAGATACGCAGTATTTT.

The chain employs TRBV27 and TRBJ2-3; D may be TRBD1 (7 bases). Trimming stripped 4 bases from V and 1 base from J, with 15 bases between. The germline CDR1 and CDR2 sequences are MNHEY and SMNVEV (reference sequence). The CDR3 extends over 16 amino acids. The CDR3 DNA follows: TGTGCCAGCAGTTCCTTAGGGGGGACAGGCACAGATACGCAGTATTTT. This encodes CASSSLGGTGTDTQYF.

The chain carries TRBV5-1 and TRBJ2-5; D gene ambiguous. Germline V gene sequence: CDR1 SGHRS, CDR2 YFSETQ. The CDR3 length is 13 residues. Trimming shortened V by 2 bases and J by 1 base, and 6 bases separated the two germline ends. CDR3 bases: TGCGCCAGCAGCTTAAGAGGCCAAGAGACCCAGTACTTC. Translation gives CASSLRGQETQYF.

This clone was observed a handful of times. The chain couples TRBV10-1 to TRBJ2-5; no reliable D call. The V end lost 0 bases, the J end lost 5 bases, and 13 bases lay between the germline ends. This CDR3 is 15 amino acids long. Germline CDR1 WNHNN, CDR2 SYGVQD (reference sequence). This CDR3 is CASSESNLALETQYF. The CDR3 nucleotides read TGCGCCAGCAGTGAGTCTAATCTGGCTCTGGAGACCCAGTACTTC.

The chain has TRBV7-2 and TRBJ2-3; unclear D gene. Trimming shortened V by 1 base and J by 5 bases, and 7 bases separated the two germline ends. Germline assignment: CDR1 SGHTA and CDR2 FQGNSA. This CDR3 contains 13 residues. The DNA for the CDR3 is TGTGCCAGCAGCTTAGTGTCGCGAGATACGCAGTATTTT. This codes for CASSLVSRDTQYF.

This clone has just a few counts. This same CDR3 is encoded by further DNA sequences in the sample. This chain connects TRBV9 to TRBJ1-1; TRBD1 is a possible D gene (5 bases). Germline CDR1 reads SGDLS; CDR2 reads YYNGEE. The V gene lost 0 bases and the J gene lost 1 base, with 7 bases spanning the gap. This CDR3 comprises 14 residues. The CDR3 sequence is CASSVGQGNTEAFF. The CDR3 nucleotides read TGTGCCAGCAGCGTAGGGCAGGGGAACACTGAAGCTTTCTTT. Full variable domain (rest looked up from reference TRBV9 and TRBJ1-1): DSGVTQTPKHLITATGQRVTLRCSPRSGDLSVYWYQQSLDQGLQFLIQYYNGEERAKGNILERFSAQQFPDLHSELNLSSLELGDSALYFCASSVGQGNTEAFFGQGTRLTVV.

V gene TRBV5-4 combines with J gene TRBJ2-5; D is ambiguous. Germline V gene data show CDR1 as SGHNT and CDR2 as YYREEE (reference sequence). This CDR3 is 15 amino acids long. V lost 4 bases and J lost 2, with 15 bases in between. In DNA, the CDR3 is TGTGCCAGCAGCCGTAGAACGGCAGGACAAGAGACCCAGTACTTC. This translates into CASSRRTAGQETQYF.

This rearrangement joins TRBV19 to TRBJ2-1, with D possibly being TRBD2 (5 bases). The CDR3 has 16 amino acids. Germline assignment: CDR1 LNHDA and CDR2 SQIVND (reference sequence). Trimming left V 4 bases short and J 9 bases short, with 22 bases between. As DNA, the CDR3 is TGTGCCAGTAGTACCCTTCTAGACCCGGGAAATTCTGAGCAGTTCTTC. It translates to CASSTLLDPGNSEQFF.

The chain recombines TRBV7-9 with TRBJ2-7; tentative D call: TRBD2 (6 bases). V dropped 5 bases and J dropped 2 bases, with 13 bases sitting between them. Germline V lookup: CDR1 SEHNR, CDR2 FQNEAQ (reference sequence). This CDR3 spans 14 amino acids. DNA for the CDR3: TGTGCCAGCAGCCCACGGGACTTACCCTACGAGCAGTACTTC. Protein: CASSPRDLPYEQYF.

This clone was recorded a few times. The rearrangement links TRBV2 to TRBJ2-3; 7 positions agree with TRBD2. Per the germline V gene, CDR1 is SNHLY and CDR2 is FYNNEI. V shed 8 bases, J shed 5 bases, and the junction held 4 bases outside the gene matches. The CDR3 runs to 12 residues. Here the CDR3 DNA reads TGTGCCAGCTCTGGCGGGGGAGATACGCAGTATTTT. The encoded protein is CASSGGGDTQYF.

This chain links TRBV27 with TRBJ1-5; 7 bases are a match to TRBD1. The CDR3 totals 14 residues. CDR1 is MNHEY, CDR2 SMNVEV, per germline (reference sequence). V was pared by 2 bases and J by 5 bases, with 3 bases of the junction left unmatched. In DNA, the CDR3 is TGTGCCAGCAGTTTAAGACAGGGAGATCAGCCCCAGCATTTT. Translated, it gives CASSLRQGDQPQHF.